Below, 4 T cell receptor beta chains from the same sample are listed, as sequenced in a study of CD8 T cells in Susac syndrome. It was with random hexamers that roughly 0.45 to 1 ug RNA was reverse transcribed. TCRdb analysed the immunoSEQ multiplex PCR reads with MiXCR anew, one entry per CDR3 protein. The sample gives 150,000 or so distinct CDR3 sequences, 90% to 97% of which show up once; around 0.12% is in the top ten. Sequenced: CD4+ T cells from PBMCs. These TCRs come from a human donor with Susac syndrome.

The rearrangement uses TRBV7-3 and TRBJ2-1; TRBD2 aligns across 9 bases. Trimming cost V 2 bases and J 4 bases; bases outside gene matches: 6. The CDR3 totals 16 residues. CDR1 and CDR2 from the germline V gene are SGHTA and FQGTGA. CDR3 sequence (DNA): TGTGCCAGCAGCTTATTGTGGACTAGCGTTTACAATGAGCAGTTCTTC. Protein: CASSLLWTSVYNEQFF.

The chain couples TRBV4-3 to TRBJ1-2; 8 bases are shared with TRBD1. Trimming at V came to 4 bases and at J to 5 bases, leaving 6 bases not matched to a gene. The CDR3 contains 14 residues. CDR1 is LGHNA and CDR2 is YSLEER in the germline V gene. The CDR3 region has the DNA TGCGCCAGCAGCCGAGGACAGGGCAATTATGGCTACACCTTC. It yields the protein CASSRGQGNYGYTF.

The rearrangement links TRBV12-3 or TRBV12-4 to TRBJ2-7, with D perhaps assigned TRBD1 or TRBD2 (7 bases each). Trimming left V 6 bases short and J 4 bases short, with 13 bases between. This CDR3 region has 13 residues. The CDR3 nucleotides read TGTGCCAGCAGCTTCAGGGGGGGATACGAGCAGTACGTC. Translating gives CASSFRGGYEQYV.

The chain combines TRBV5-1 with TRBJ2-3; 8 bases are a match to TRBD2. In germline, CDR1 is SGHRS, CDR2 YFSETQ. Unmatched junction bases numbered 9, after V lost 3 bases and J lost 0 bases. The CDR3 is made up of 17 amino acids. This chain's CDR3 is CASSSRLLAASTDTQYF. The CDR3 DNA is TGCGCCAGCAGCTCGCGCCTACTAGCGGCTAGCACAGATACGCAGTATTTT.